This is a list of T cell receptor beta chains from one sample in a study of shared clonotypes between healthy human individuals. The assay was immunoSEQ multiplex PCR, and TCRdb's table has in-frame clones only and misses some. The sample includes millions of clones, less than 95% of them seen just once. Sequencing input: naive CD8+ T cells sorted from blood. The receptors stem from a man between 18 and 35 years old in good health. CDR3s include the opening cysteine and the closing phenylalanine or tryptophan. The D gene is left open where the match is weak.

d_call	v_call	j_call	cdr3_aa
.	TRBV14	TRBJ2-1	CASSHRWEQFF
.	TRBV15	TRBJ2-1	CATSSAVGNEQFF
.	TRBV6-5	TRBJ1-5	CASSRRGSNQPQHF
TRBD1	TRBV28	TRBJ1-5	CASTQGPNQPQHF
TRBD1	TRBV4-1	TRBJ2-7	CASSQDTGTGIYEQYF
.	TRBV27	TRBJ2-2	CASSQLGPLNTGELFF
.	TRBV30	TRBJ2-7	CAWMGRGELLSYEQYF
.	TRBV27	TRBJ2-1	CASSSRLDTYNEQFF
.	TRBV7-2	TRBJ1-6	CASSPHSGARNSPLHF
.	TRBV28	TRBJ1-2	CASGYGYTF
.	TRBV28	TRBJ1-3	CASSLVLVSGNTIYF
.	TRBV6-5	TRBJ1-6	CASGGVQVNSPLHF
.	TRBV27	TRBJ1-6	CASSSRQSPLHF
.	TRBV19	TRBJ2-7	CASSISGISEQYF
TRBD2	TRBV28	TRBJ2-2	CASRIGEGWTGELFF
TRBD1	TRBV28	TRBJ2-7	CASSMGQPYEQYF
.	TRBV27	TRBJ2-2	CASASAVALNTGELFF
.	TRBV7-6	TRBJ2-7	CASSPDLGAYEQYF
TRBD2	TRBV19	TRBJ2-7	CASSQLAISSYEQYF
.	TRBV19	TRBJ2-7	CASSQRGSYEQYF
TRBD1	TRBV14	TRBJ1-6	CASSPPGTGTVDYNSPLHF
TRBD1	TRBV5-1	TRBJ2-7	CASSGGQGPSPSYEQYF
.	TRBV18	TRBJ1-5	CASSLGAGEPQHF
.	TRBV20-1	TRBJ2-7	CSALVIAEQYF
TRBD1	TRBV2	TRBJ2-7	CASSGSPPWGTEYEQYF
.	TRBV5-1	TRBJ1-5	CASSPPGNWGNQPQHF
TRBD2	TRBV9	TRBJ2-7	CASSPGTSYEQYF
TRBD2	TRBV4-1	TRBJ2-3	CASSQPGLASTDTQYF